The clone carrying this TCR beta chain was seen a single time. These data belong to a study of siplizumab effects on memory and regulatory T cells. The table came from immunoSEQ multiplex PCR; TCRdb's copy has only in-frame clones and leaves some out. This table has approximately 100,000 clones, about 93% appearing once. CDR1 SGHRS and CDR2 YFSETQ come from the germline V gene. V dropped 4 bases and J dropped 3; count of bases not matched to a gene: 5. There are 15 residues in the CDR3. The receptor's source is a human donor in good health. The source material was Tregs sorted from blood. This chain connects TRBV5-1 to TRBJ1-4; 8 nucleotides match TRBD1. The CDR3 sequence is CASSPRGLANEKLFF. CDR3 DNA: TGCGCCAGCAGCCCCAGGGGGCTAGCTAATGAAAAACTGTTTTTT.